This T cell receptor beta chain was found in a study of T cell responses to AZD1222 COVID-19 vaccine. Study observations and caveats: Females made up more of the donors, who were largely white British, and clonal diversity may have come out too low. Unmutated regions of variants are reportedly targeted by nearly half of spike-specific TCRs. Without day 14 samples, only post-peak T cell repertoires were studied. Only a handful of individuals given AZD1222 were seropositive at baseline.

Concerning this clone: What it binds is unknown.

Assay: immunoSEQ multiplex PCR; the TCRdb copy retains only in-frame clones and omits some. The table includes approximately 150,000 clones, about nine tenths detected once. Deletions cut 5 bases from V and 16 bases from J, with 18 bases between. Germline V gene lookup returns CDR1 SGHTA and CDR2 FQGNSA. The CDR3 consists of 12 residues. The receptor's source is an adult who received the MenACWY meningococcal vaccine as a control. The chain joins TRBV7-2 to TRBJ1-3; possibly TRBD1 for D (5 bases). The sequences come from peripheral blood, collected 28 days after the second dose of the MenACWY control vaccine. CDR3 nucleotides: TGTGCCAGCAGCCGCGTTGAGCGGACACTTTATTTT. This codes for CASSRVERTLYF.